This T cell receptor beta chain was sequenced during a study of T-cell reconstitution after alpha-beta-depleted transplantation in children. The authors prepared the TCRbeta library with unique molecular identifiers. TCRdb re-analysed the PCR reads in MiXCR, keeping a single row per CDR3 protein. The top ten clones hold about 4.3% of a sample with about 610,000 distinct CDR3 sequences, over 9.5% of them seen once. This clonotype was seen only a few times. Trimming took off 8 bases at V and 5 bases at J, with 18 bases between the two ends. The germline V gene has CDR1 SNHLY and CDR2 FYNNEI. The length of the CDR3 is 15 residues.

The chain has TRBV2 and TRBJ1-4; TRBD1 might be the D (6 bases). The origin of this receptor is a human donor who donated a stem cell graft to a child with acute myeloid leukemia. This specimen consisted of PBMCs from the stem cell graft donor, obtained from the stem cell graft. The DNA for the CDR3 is TGTGCCAGCTCCCGTGAGGGGGTGGGAAATGAAAAACTGTTTTTT. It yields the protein CASSREGVGNEKLFF.